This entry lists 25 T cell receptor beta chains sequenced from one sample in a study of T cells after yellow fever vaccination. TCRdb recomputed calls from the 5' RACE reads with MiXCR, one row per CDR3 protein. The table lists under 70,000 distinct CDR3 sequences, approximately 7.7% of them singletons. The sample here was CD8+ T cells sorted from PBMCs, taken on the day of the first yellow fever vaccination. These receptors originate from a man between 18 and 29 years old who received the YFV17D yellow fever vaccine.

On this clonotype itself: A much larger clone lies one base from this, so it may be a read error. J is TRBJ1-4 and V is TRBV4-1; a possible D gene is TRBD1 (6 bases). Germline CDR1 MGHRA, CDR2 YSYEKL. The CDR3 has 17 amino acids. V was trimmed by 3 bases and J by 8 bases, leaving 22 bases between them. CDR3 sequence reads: CASSHPGEGGMGEKLFF. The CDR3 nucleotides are TGCGCCAGCAGCCACCCGGGAGAGGGGGGAATGGGGGAAAAACTGTTTTTT.

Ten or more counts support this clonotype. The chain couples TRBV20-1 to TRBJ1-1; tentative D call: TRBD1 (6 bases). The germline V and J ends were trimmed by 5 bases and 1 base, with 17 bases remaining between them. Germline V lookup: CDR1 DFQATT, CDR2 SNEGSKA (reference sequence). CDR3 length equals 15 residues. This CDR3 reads CSAWSSGHPNTEAFF. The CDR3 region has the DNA TGCAGTGCTTGGTCCTCGGGACACCCGAACACTGAAGCTTTCTTT.

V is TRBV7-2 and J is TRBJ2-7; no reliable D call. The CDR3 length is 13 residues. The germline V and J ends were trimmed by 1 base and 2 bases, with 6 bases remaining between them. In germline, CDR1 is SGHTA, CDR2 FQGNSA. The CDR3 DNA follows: TGTGCCAGCAGCTTAGACCCTACCTACGAGCAGTACTTC. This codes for CASSLDPTYEQYF.

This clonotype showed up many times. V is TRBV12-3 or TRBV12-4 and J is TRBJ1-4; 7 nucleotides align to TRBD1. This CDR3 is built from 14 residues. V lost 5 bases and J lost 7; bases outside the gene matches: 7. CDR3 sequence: CASSHRQGGEKLFF. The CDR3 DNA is TGTGCCAGCAGTCATCGACAGGGAGGTGAAAAACTGTTTTTT.

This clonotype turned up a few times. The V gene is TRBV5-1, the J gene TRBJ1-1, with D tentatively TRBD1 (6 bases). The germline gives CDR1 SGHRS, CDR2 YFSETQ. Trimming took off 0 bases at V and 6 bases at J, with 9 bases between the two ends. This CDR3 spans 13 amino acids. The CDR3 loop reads CASSLETGPEAFF. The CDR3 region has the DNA TGCGCCAGCAGCTTGGAAACAGGGCCTGAAGCTTTCTTT.

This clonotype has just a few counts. The CDR3 spells CAISSIRTSLYGYTF. CDR3 in DNA: TGTGCCATCAGTTCAATTCGGACCTCCCTCTATGGCTACACCTTC. V and J are TRBV10-3 and TRBJ1-2; D call uncertain. Deletions cut 5 bases from V and 4 bases from J, with 17 bases between. Germline CDR1 reads ENHRY; CDR2 reads SYGVKD. The CDR3 contains 15 residues.

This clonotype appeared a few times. CDR3 in DNA: TGTGCCAGCAGTGGGACGGGAGGGTATGAGACCCAGTACTTC. This sequence encodes CASSGTGGYETQYF. The rearrangement links TRBV9 to TRBJ2-5, with 8 bases fitting TRBD2. CDR1 is SGDLS, CDR2 YYNGEE, per germline. After removal of 5 bases from V and 5 bases from J, the junction contained 8 bases not matched to a gene. CDR3 size: 14 residues.

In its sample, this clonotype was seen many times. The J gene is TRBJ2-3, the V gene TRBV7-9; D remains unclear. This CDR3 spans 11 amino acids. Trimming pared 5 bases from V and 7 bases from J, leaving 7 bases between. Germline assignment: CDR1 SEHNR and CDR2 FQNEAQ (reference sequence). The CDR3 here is CASSPGHTQYF. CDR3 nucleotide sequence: TGTGCCAGCAGCCCCGGGCATACGCAGTATTTT.

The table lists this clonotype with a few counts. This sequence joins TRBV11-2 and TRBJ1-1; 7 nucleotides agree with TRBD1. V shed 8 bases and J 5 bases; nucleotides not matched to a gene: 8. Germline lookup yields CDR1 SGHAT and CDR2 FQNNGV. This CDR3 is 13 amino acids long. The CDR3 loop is CASLRTGETEAFF. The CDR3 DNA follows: TGTGCCAGCCTTCGAACAGGGGAGACTGAAGCTTTCTTT.

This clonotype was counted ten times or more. CDR3 sequence (DNA): TGTGCCAGCAGTTACTCGTTGGGCCGCACAGATACGCAGTATTTT. This sequence encodes CASSYSLGRTDTQYF. J is TRBJ2-3 and V is TRBV6-5; D is unresolved. The CDR3 spans 15 residues. The germline V gene has CDR1 MNHEY and CDR2 SVGAGI. Trimming cost V 0 bases and J 1 base, with 8 bases left between them.

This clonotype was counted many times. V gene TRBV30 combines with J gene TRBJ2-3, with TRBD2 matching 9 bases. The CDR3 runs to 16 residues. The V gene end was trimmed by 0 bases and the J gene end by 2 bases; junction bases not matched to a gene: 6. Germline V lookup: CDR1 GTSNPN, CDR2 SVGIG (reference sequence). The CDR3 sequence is CAWSVGLAGFTDTQYF. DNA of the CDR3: TGTGCCTGGAGTGTCGGTCTAGCGGGGTTCACAGATACGCAGTATTTT.

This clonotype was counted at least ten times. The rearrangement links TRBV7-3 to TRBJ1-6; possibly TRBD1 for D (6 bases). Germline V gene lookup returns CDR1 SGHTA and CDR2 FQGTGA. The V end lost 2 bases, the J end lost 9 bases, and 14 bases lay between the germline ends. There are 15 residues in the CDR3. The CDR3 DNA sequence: TGTGCCAGCAGCTTAGGGAGCAGGGGTGGTTCACCCCTCCACTTT. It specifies CASSLGSRGGSPLHF.

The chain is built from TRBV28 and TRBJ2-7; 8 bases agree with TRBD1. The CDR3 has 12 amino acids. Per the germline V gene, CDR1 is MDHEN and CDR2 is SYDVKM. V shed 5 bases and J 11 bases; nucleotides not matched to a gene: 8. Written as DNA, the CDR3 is TGTGCCAGCAGTCAAGACAGGGGCTCAAAGTACTTC. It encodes CASSQDRGSKYF.

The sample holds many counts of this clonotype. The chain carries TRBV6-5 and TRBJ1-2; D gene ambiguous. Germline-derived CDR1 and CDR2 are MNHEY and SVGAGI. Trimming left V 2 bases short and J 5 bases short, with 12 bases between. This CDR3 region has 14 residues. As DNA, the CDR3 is TGTGCCAGCAGTTACCCAGAAGCTGCTTATGGCTACACCTTC. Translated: CASSYPEAAYGYTF.

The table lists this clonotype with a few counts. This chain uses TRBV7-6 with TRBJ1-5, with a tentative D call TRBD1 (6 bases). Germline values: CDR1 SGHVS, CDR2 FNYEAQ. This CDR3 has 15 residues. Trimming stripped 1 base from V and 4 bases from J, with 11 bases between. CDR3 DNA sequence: TGTGCCAGCAGCTTAGGGCAGGGGAGAAATCAGCCCCAGCATTTT. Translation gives CASSLGQGRNQPQHF.

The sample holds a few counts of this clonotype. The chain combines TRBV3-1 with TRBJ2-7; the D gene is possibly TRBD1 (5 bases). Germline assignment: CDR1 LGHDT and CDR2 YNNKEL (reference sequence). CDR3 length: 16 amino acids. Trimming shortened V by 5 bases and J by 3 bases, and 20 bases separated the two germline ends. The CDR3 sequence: CASSAKEPQGDYEQYF. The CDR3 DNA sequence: TGTGCCAGCAGCGCAAAAGAACCCCAGGGCGACTACGAGCAGTACTTC.

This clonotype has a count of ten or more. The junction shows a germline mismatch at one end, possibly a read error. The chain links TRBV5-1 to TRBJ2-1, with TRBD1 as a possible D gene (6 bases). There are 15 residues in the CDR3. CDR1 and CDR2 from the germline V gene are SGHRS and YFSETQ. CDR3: CASSLTGSSYNEQFF. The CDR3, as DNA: TGTGCCAGCAGCTTAACAGGGAGCTCCTACAATGAGCAGTTCTTC.

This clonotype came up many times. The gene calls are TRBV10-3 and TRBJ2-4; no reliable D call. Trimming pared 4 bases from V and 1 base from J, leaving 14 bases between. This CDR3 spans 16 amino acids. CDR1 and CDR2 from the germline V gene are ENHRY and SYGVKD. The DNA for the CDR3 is TGTGCCATCAGTGTCGGTCCTTATGGGGCCAAAAACATTCAGTACTTC. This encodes CAISVGPYGAKNIQYF.

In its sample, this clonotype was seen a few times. The CDR3 sequence is CASSLGDSDYEQYV. Written as DNA, the CDR3 is TGTGCCAGCAGCTTAGGTGACAGTGACTACGAGCAGTACGTC. The J gene is TRBJ2-7, the V gene TRBV11-1; D possibly corresponds to TRBD1 (5 bases). Trimming removed 1 base from V and 3 bases from J, with 10 bases in between. The CDR3 has 14 residues. Germline V gene data show CDR1 as SGHAT and CDR2 as FQDESV (reference sequence).

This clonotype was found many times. The CDR3 reads CASTPGLNSGFFEQYF. CDR3 coding DNA: TGTGCCAGCACCCCCGGACTCAATAGCGGTTTCTTCGAGCAGTACTTC. This chain joins TRBV27 and TRBJ2-7, with D tentatively TRBD2 (6 bases). With 7 bases removed from V and 6 bases from J, the gap between germline ends came to 25 bases. Germline V gives CDR1 MNHEY, CDR2 SMNVEV (reference sequence). This CDR3 contains 16 residues.

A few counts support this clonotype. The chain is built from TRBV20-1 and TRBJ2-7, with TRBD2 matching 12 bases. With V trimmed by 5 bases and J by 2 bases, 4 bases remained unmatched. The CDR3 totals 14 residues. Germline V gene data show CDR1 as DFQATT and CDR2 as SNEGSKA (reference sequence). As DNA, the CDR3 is TGCAGTGCTCAGACTAGCGGGGGAACCTACGAGCAGTACTTC. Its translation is CSAQTSGGTYEQYF.

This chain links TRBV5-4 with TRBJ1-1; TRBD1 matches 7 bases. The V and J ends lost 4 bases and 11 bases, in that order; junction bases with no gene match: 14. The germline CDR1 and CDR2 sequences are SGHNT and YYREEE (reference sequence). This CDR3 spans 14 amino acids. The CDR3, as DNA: TGTGCCAGCAGCAAACCAGGGGGGCACGACGGGGCTTTCTTT. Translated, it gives CASSKPGGHDGAFF.

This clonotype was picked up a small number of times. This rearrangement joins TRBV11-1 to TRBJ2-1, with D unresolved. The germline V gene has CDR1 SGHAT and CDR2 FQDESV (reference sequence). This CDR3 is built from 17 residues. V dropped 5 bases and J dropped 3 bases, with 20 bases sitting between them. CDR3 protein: CASSPSLKRMSYNEQFF. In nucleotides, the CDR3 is TGTGCCAGCAGCCCCAGCTTGAAGCGAATGAGCTACAATGAGCAGTTCTTC.

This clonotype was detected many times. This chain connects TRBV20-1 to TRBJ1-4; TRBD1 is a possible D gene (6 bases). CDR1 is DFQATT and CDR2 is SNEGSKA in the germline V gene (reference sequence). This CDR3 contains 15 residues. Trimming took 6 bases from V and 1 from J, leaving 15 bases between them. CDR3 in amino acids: CSAHLGGLTNEKLFF. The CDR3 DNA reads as TGCAGTGCCCACCTAGGGGGTTTAACTAATGAAAAACTGTTTTTT.

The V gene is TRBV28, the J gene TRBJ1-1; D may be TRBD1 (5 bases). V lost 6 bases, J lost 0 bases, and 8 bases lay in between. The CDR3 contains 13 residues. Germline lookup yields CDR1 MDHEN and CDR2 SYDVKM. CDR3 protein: CASSAGMNTEAFF. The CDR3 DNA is TGTGCCAGCAGCGCAGGGATGAACACTGAAGCTTTCTTT.